The following is a T cell receptor (beta chain) sequence with its context. Original handling: It was from reference gene primer amplification that nucleated cell counts were estimated. Data came from immunoSEQ multiplex PCR; TCRdb stores just in-frame clones and leaves some out. For V, J and clone size, that table is used; D and trimming come from the DNA. Among 110,000 or so clones listed, approximately 91% were seen once. The V gene lost 1 base and the J gene lost 1 base, with 13 bases spanning the gap. This CDR3 has 16 amino acids. Germline V lookup: CDR1 SGHVS, CDR2 FNYEAQ. These data belong to a study of blood T cell repertoires in COVID-19. Looking at the study overall: There were acute and convalescent COVID-19 samples, and they came from the United States, Italy and Spain. The cDNA or gDNA used as material had been derived from T cells, B-cell-depleted T cells, or PBMCs.

The chain is built from TRBV7-6 and TRBJ2-5; perhaps TRBD2 as D (5 bases). The sample was peripheral blood. This clonotype was sampled from a woman aged 70-85 years who had recovered from COVID-19. The CDR3 here is CASSLGRRGGQETQYF. The CDR3 DNA is TGTGCCAGCAGCTTAGGCCGGCGAGGAGGCCAAGAGACCCAGTACTTC. Full variable domain (missing parts from reference TRBV7-6 and TRBJ2-5): GAGVSQSPRYKVTKRGQDVALRCDPISGHVSLYWYRQALGQGPEFLTYFNYEAQQDKSGLPNDRFSAERPEGSISTLTIQRTEQRDSAMYRCASSLGRRGGQETQYFGPGTRLLVL.